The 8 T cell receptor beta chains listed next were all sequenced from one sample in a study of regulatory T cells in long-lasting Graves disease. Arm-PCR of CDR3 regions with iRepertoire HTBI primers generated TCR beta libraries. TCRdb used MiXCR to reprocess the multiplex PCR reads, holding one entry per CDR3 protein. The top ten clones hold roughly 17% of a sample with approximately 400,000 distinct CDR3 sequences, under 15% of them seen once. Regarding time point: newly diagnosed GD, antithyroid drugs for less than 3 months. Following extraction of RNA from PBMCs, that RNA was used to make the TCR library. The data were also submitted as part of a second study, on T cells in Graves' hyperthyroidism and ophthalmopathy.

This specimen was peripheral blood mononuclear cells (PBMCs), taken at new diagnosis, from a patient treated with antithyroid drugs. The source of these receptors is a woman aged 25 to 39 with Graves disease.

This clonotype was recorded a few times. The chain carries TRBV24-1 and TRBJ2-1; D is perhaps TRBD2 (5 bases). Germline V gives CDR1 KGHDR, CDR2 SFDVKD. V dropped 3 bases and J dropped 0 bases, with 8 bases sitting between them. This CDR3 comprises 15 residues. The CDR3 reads CATSDPGSSYNEQFF. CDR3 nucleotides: TGTGCCACCAGTGATCCGGGGAGCTCCTACAATGAGCAGTTCTTC.

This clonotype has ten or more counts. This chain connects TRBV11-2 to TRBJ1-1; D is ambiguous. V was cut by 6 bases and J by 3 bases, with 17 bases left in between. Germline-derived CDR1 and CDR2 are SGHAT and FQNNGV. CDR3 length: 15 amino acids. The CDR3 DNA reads TGTGCCAGCAGTCACGCCGAGCGGGTGTACACTGAAGCTTTCTTT. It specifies CASSHAERVYTEAFF.

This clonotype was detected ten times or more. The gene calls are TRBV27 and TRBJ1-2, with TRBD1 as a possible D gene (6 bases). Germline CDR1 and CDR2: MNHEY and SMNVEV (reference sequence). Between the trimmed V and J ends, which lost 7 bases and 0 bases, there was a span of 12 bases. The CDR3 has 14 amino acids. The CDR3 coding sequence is TGTGCCAGCAAAACCGGGGACACTAACTATGGCTACACCTTC. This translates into CASKTGDTNYGYTF.

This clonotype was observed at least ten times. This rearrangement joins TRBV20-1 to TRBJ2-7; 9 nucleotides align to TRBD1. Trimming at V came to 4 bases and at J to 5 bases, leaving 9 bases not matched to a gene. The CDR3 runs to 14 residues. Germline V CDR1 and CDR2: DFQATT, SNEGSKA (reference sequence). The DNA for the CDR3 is TGCAGTGCTACACTCGGGACAGGGTCACACGAGCAGTACTTC. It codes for CSATLGTGSHEQYF.

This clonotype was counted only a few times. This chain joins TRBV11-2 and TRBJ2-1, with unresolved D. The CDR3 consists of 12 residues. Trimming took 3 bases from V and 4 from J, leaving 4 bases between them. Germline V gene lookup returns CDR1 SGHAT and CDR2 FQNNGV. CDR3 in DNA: TGTGCCAGCAGCTTTTTATACAATGAGCAGTTCTTC. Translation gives CASSFLYNEQFF.

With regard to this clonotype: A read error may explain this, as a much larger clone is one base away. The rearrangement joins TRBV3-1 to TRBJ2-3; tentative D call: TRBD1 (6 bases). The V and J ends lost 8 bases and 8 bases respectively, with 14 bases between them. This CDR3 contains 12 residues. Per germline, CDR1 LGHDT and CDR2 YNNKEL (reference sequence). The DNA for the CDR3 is TGTGCCAGCGCAGGACAGCGGAGTACGCAGTATTTT. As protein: CASAGQRSTQYF.

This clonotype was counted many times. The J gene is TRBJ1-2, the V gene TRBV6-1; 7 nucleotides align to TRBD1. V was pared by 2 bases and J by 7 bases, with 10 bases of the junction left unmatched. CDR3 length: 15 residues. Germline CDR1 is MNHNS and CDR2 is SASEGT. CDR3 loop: CASSEQKTGSFGYTF. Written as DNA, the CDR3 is TGTGCCAGCAGTGAACAGAAGACAGGGAGTTTTGGCTACACCTTC.

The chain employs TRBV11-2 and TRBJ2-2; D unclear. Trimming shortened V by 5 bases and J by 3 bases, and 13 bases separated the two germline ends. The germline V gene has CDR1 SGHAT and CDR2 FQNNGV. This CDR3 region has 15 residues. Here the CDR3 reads CASSVEDTDTGELFF. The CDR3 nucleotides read TGTGCCAGCAGCGTGGAAGACACGGACACCGGGGAGCTGTTTTTT.